The clone carrying this TCR beta chain was counted many times. Its antigen is currently unknown. Libraries for TCR beta were made by quantitative 5'-RACE with molecular barcodes. TCRdb re-called the 5' RACE reads with MiXCR, one entry per CDR3 protein. The table records about 340,000 distinct CDR3 sequences, over 12% of them present only once. This CDR3 has 16 residues. Trimming shortened V by 5 bases and J by 3 bases, and 17 bases separated the two germline ends. Germline V gene sequence: CDR1 LNHNV, CDR2 YYDKDF (reference sequence). The sample comes from a study of CD8 T cells in ankylosing spondylitis. Whole-study results and caveats: Ankylosing spondylitis blood appeared to be characterized by a TCR beta motif of 7 to 9 highly homologous variants.

The TCR originated in a male donor with ankylosing spondylitis or in good health (not recorded which). The sequencing input was blood, either unsorted or a sorted T cell fraction (not recorded which). This rearrangement joins TRBV15 to TRBJ1-5; D gene uncertain. CDR3 loop: CATSDQKRPYNQPQHF. In DNA form, the CDR3 reads TGTGCCACCAGCGACCAGAAAAGACCCTACAATCAGCCCCAGCATTTT.